The sample holds many counts of the clone carrying this T cell receptor (beta chain). The antigen remains unidentified. The sample originates from a study of identical twins. The study's findings and limits: The study drew conclusions from cross-sectional statistical analysis, not from following the same donors.

The CDR3 has 14 amino acids. Germline V gene sequence: CDR1 DFQATT, CDR2 SNEGSKA (reference sequence). With V trimmed by 1 base and J by 7 bases, 8 bases remained unmatched. TCRdb re-derived calls from the 5' RACE reads in MiXCR, one entry per CDR3 protein. The sample lists roughly 150,000 distinct CDR3 sequences, under 4.5% occurring once. This clonotype originated in a man aged 18-30 years in good health. The rearrangement joins TRBV20-1 to TRBJ2-7; 9 nucleotides agree with TRBD1. The sample was memory T cells sorted from blood. The CDR3 region is CSARGGDRDWEQYF. The CDR3, as DNA: TGCAGTGCTAGAGGGGGGGACAGGGACTGGGAGCAGTACTTC.